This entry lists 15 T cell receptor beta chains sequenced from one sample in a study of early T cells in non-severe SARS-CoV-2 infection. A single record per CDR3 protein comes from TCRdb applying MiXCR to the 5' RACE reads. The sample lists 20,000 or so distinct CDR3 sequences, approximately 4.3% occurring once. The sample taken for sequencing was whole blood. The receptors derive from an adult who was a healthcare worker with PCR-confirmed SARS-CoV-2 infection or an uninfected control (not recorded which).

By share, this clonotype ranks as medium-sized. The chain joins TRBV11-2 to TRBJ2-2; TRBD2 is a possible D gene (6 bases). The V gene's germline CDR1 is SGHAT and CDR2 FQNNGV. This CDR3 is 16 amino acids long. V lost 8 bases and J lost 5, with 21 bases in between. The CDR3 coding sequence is TGTGCCAGCCGCAGGACGGCGGGGCCTCGGACCGGGGAGCTGTTTTTT. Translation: CASRRTAGPRTGELFF.

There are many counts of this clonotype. For the CDR3, the DNA is TGTGCCAGCAGCTTCGACAGCACAGATACGCAGTATTTT. Amino acid sequence: CASSFDSTDTQYF. This chain links TRBV11-3 with TRBJ2-3; D is ambiguous. Germline-derived CDR1 and CDR2 are SGHNT and YENEEA. V was cut by 3 bases and J by 0 bases, with 4 bases left in between. This CDR3 has 13 residues.

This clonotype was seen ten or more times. CDR3 DNA: TGCAGCGTTGTAAGTGGACAGGGCCAAGAGACCCAGTACTTC. It codes for CSVVSGQGQETQYF. J is TRBJ2-5 and V is TRBV29-1; the match to TRBD1 covers 8 bases. The CDR3 contains 14 residues. Germline CDR1 is SQVTM and CDR2 is ANQGSEA. With V trimmed by 4 bases and J by 1 base, 5 bases remained unmatched.

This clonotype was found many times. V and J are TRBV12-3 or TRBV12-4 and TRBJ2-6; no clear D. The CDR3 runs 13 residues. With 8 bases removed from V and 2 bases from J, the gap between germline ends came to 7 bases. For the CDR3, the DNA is TGTGCCAGCGTTGACCCTGGGGCCAACGTCCTGACTTTC. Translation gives CASVDPGANVLTF.

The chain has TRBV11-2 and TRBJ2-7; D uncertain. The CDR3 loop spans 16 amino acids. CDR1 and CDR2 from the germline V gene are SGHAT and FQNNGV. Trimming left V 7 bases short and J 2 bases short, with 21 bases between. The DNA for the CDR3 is TGTGCCAGCAATCCACCCAGGTCGCACACCCCCTACGAGCAGTACTTC. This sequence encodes CASNPPRSHTPYEQYF.

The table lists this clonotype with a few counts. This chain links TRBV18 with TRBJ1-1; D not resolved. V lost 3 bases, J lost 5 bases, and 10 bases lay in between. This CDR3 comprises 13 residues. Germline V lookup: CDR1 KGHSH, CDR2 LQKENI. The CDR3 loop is CASSPSEPTEAFF. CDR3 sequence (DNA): TGTGCCAGCTCACCGTCAGAGCCTACTGAAGCTTTCTTT.

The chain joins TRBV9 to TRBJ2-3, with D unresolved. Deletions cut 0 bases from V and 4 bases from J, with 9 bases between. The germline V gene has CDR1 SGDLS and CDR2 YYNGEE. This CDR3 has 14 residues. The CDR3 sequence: CASSVASHPDTQYF. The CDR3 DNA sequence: TGTGCCAGCAGCGTAGCTAGTCACCCAGATACGCAGTATTTT.

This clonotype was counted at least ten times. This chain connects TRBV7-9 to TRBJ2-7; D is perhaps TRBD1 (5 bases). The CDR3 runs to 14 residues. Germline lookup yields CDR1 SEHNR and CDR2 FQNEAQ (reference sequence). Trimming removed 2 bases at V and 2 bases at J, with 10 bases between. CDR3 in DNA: TGTGCCAGCAGCTTATTTGCAGGGCCCTACGAGCAGTACTTC. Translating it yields CASSLFAGPYEQYF.

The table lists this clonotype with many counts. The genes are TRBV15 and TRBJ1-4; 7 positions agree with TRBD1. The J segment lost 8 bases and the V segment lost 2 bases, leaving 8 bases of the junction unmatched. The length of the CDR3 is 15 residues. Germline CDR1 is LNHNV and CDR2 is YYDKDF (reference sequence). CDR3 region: CATSRPADRNEKLFF. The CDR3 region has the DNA TGTGCCACCAGCAGACCTGCGGACAGGAACGAAAAACTGTTTTTT. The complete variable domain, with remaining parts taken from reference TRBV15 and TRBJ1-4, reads DAMVIQNPRYQVTQFGKPVTLSCSQTLNHNVMYWYQQKSSQAPKLLFHYYDKDFNNEADTPDNFQSRRPNTSFCFLDIRSPGLGDTAMYLCATSRPADRNEKLFFGSGTQLSVL.

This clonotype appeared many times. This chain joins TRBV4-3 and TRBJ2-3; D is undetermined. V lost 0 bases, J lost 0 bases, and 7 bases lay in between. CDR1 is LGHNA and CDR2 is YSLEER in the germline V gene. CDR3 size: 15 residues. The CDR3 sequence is CASSQDSGSTDTQYF. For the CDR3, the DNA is TGCGCCAGCAGCCAAGATTCTGGGAGCACAGATACGCAGTATTTT.

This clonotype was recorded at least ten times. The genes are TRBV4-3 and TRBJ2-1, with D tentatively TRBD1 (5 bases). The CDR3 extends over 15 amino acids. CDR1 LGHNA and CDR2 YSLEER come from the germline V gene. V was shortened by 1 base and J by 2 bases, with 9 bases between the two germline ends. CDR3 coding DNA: TGCGCCAGCAGCCAAGCCCAGGGCGCCTACAATGAGCAGTTCTTC. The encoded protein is CASSQAQGAYNEQFF.

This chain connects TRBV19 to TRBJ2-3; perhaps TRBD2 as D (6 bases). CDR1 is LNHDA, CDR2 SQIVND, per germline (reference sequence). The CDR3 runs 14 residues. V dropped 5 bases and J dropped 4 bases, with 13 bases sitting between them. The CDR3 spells CASSSGTGPDTQYF. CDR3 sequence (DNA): TGTGCCAGTAGTTCCGGGACTGGGCCAGATACGCAGTATTTT.

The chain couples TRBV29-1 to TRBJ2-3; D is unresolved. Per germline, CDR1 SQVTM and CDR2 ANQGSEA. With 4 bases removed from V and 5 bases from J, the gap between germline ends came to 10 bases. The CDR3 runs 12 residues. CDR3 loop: CSVASVGDTQYF. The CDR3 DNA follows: TGCAGCGTTGCAAGCGTTGGAGATACGCAGTATTTT.

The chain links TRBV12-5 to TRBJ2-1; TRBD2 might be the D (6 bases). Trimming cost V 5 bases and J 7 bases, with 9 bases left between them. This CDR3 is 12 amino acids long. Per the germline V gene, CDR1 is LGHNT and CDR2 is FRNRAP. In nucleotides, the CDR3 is TGTGCTAGTGGTCGGGGGTTGAATGAGCAGTTCTTC. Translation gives CASGRGLNEQFF.

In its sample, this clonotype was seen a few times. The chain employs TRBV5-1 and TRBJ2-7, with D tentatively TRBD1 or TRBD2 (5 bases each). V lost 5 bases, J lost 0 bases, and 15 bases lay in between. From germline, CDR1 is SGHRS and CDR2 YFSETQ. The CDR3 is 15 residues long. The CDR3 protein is CASSPLAGSSYEQYF. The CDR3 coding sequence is TGCGCCAGCAGTCCCCTCGCAGGGAGCTCCTACGAGCAGTACTTC. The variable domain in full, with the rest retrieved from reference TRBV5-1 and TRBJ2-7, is KAGVTQTPRYLIKTRGQQVTLSCSPISGHRSVSWYQQTPGQGLQFLFEYFSETQRNKGNFPGRFSGRQFSNSRSEMNVSTLELGDSALYLCASSPLAGSSYEQYFGPGTRLTVT.